This T cell receptor beta chain emerged from a study of T cell clonality in common variable immunodeficiency. Profiling relied on immunoSEQ multiplex PCR, and the TCRdb table lists in-frame clones only, not all of them. This sample carries 50,000 to 70,000 clones and no singletons, and approximately 0.84% goes to the top ten. At least ten counts were recorded for this clone. Read coverage stops 3 residues before the CDR3 terminus; the germline J gene supplies the remainder. This CDR3 is built from 14 residues. V lost 4 bases to trimming and J lost 7 bases; unmatched junction nucleotides: 8. Germline V gene sequence: CDR1 LNHDA, CDR2 SQIVND (reference sequence).

This chain connects TRBV19 to TRBJ2-5; 8 nucleotides match TRBD1. Sequenced sample: peripheral blood mononuclear cells. This receptor was obtained from a person aged 18 to 70 in good health. The CDR3 protein is CASSTTGGSLTQYF. The sequenced part of the CDR3 DNA is TGTGCCAGTAGTACAACAGGGGGGTCGCTGACC.